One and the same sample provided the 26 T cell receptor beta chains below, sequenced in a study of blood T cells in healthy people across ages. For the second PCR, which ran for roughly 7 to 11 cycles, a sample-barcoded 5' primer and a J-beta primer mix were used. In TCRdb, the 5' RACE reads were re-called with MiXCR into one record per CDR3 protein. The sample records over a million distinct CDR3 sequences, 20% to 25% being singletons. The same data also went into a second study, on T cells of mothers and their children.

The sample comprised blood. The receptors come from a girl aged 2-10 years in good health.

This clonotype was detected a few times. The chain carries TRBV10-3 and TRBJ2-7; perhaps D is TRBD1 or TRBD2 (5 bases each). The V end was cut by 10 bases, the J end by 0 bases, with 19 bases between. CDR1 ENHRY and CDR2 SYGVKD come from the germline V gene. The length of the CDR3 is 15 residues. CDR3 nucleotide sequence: TGTGCCAGCCGGACGGGGTGGGGCATCTCCTACGAGCAGTACTTC. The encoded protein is CASRTGWGISYEQYF.

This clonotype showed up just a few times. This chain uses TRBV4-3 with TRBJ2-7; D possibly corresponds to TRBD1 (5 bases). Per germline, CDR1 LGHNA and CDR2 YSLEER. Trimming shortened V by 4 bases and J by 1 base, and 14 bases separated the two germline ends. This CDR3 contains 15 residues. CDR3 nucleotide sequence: TGCGCCAGCAGCCGACAGCCCGGGTTTTCCTACGAGCAGTACTTC. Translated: CASSRQPGFSYEQYF.

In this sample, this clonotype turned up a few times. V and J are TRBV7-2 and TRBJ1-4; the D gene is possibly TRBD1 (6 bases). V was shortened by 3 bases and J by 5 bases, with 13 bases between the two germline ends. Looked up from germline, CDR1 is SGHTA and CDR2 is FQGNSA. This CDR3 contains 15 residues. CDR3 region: CASSFQTGTNEKLFF. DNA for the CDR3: TGTGCCAGCAGCTTTCAGACAGGAACAAATGAAAAACTGTTTTTT. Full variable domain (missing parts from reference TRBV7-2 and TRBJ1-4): GAGVSQSPSNKVTEKGKDVELRCDPISGHTALYWYRQSLGQGLEFLIYFQGNSAPDKSGLPSDRFSAERTGGSVSTLTIQRTQQEDSAVYLCASSFQTGTNEKLFFGSGTQLSVL.

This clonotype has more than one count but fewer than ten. Written as DNA, the CDR3 is TGCGCCAGCAGTCCCCCGGCCAATGAGCAGTTCTTC. Its translation is CASSPPANEQFF. The chain is built from TRBV4-1 and TRBJ2-5, with D uncertain. Near its end, the DNA agrees better with TRBJ2-1, so the J call may be wrong. CDR1 MGHRA and CDR2 YSYEKL come from the germline V gene. The CDR3 extends over 12 amino acids.

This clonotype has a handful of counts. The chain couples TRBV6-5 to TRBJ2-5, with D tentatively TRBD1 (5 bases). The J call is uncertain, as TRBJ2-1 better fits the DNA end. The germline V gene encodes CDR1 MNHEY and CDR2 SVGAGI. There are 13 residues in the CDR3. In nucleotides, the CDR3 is TGTGCCAGCGGCGGCCAGGGCTACAATGAGCAGTTCTTC. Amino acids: CASGGQGYNEQFF.

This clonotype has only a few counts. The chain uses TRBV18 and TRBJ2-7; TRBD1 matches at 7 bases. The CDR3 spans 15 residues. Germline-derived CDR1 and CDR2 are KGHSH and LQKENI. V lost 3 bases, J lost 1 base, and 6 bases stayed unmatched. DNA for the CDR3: TGTGCCAGCTCACCCGACAGGGTCGCTTCCTACGAGCAGTACTTC. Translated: CASSPDRVASYEQYF.

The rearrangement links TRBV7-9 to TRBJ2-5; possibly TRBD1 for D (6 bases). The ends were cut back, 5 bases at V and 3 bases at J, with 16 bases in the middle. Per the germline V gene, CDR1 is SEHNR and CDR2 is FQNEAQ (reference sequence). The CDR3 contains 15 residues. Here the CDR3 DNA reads TGTGCCAGCAGCGGGGGTTTGAGACAGGAAGAGACCCAGTACTTC. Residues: CASSGGLRQEETQYF.

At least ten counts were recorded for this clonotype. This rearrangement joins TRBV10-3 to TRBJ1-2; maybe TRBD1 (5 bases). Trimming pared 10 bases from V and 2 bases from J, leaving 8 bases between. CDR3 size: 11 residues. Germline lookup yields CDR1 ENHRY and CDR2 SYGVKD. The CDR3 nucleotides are TGTGCCACCGGGACCAACTATGGCTACACCTTC. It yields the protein CATGTNYGYTF.

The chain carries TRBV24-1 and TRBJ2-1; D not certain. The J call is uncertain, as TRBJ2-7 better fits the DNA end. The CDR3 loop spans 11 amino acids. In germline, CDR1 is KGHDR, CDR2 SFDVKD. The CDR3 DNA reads TGTGCCACCAGTGACACCCACGAGCAGTACTTC. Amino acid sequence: CATSDTHEQYF.

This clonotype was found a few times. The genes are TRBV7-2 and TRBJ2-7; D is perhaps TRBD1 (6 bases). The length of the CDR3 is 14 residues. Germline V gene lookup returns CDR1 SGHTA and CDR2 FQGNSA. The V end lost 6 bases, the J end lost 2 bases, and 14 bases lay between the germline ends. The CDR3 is CASRGPRGPYEQYF. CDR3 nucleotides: TGTGCCAGCAGGGGGCCCAGGGGCCCCTACGAGCAGTACTTC.

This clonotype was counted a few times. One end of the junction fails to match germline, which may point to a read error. The CDR3 DNA reads as TGTGCCGGCAGCCCGATCGGGACTTTCTACGAGCAGTACTTC. Its protein is CAGSPIGTFYEQYF. The rearrangement uses TRBV3-1 and TRBJ2-5; possible D gene TRBD2, 6 bases. The J call may not be correct, given that the DNA end is closer to TRBJ2-7. The CDR3 totals 14 residues. The germline gives CDR1 LGHDT, CDR2 YNNKEL (reference sequence).

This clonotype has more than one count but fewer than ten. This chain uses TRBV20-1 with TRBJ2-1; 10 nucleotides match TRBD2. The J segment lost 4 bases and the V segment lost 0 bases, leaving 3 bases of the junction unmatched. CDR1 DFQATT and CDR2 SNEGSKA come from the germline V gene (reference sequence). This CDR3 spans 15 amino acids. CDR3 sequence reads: CSARDLAGDYNEQFF. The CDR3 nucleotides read TGCAGTGCTAGAGATCTAGCGGGAGATTACAATGAGCAGTTCTTC.

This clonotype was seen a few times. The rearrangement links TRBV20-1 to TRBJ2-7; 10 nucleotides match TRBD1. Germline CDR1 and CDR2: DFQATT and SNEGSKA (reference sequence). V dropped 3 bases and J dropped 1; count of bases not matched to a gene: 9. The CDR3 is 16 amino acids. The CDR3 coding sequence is TGCAGTGCTAGGGGACAGGGGTCTACCGGGTCCTACGAGCAGTACTTC. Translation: CSARGQGSTGSYEQYF.

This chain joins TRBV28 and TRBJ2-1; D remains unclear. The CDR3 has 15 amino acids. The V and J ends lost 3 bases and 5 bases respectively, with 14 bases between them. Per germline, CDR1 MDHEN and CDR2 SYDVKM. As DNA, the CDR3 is TGTGCCAGCAGTTTCGAAGGGTTGGGTCACAATGAGCAGTTCTTC. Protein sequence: CASSFEGLGHNEQFF.

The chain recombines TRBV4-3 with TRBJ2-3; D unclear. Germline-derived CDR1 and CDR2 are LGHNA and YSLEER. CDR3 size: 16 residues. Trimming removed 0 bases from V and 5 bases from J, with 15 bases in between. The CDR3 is CASSQELNGPGDTQYF. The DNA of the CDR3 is TGCGCCAGCAGCCAAGAACTGAATGGCCCGGGAGATACGCAGTATTTT.

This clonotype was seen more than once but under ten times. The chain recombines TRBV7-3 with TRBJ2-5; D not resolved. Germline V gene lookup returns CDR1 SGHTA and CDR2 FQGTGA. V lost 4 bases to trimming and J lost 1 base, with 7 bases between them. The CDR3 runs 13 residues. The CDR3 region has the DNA TGTGCCAGCAGCTCGACACGCCAAGAGACCCAGTACTTC. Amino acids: CASSSTRQETQYF.

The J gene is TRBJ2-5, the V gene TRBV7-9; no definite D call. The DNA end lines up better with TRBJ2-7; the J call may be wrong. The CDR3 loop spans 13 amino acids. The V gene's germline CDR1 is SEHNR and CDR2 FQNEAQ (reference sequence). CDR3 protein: CASSWSQSYEQYF. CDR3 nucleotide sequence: TGTGCCAGCAGCTGGTCACAGTCCTACGAGCAGTACTTC.

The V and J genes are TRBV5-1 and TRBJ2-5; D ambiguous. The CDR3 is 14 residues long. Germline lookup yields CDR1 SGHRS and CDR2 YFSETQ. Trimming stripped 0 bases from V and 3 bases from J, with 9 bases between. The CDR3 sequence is CASSLEGSEETQYF. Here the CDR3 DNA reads TGCGCCAGCAGCTTGGAGGGCAGCGAAGAGACCCAGTACTTC.

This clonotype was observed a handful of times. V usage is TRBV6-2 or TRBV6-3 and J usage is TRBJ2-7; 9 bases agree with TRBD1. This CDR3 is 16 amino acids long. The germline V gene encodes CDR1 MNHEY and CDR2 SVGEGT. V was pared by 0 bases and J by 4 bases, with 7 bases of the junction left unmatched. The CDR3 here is CASSYSMGQGFYEQYF. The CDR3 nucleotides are TGTGCCAGCAGTTACTCGATGGGACAGGGCTTTTACGAGCAGTACTTC.

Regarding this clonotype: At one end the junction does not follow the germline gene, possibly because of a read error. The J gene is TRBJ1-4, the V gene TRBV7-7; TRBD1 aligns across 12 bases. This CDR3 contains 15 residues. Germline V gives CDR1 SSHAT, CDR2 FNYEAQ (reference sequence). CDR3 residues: CASSPGTGGDEKLFF. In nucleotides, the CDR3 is TGTGCTAGCAGCCCCGGGACAGGGGGCGATGAAAAACTGTTTTTT.

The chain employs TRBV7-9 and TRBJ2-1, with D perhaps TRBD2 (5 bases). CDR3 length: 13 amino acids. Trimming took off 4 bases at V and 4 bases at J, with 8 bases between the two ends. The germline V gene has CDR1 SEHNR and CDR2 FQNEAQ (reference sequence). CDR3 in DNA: TGTGCCAGCAGCTGGGAGCGTTACAATGAGCAGTTCTTC. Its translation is CASSWERYNEQFF.

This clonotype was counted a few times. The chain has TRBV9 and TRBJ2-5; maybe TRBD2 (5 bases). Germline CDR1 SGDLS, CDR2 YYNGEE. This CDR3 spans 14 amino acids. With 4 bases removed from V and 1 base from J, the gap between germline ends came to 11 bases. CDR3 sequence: CASSPRSGQETQYF. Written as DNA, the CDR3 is TGTGCCAGCAGCCCTCGAAGCGGCCAAGAGACCCAGTACTTC.

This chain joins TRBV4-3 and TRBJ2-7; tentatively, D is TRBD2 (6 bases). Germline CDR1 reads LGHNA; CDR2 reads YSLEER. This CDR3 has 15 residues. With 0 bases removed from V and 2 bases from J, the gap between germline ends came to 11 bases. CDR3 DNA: TGCGCCAGCAGCCAAGAGGGGGGACGGGCCTACGAGCAGTACTTC. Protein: CASSQEGGRAYEQYF.

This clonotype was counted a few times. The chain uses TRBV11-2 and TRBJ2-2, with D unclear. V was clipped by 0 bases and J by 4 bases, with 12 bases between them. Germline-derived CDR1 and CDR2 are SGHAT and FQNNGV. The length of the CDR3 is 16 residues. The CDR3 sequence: CASSLDKPYFTGELFF. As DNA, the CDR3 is TGTGCCAGCAGCTTAGATAAGCCCTACTTCACCGGGGAGCTGTTTTTT. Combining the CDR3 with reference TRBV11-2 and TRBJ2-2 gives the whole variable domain EAGVAQSPRYKIIEKRQSVAFWCNPISGHATLYWYQQILGQGPKLLIQFQNNGVVDDSQLPKDRFSAERLKGVDSTLKIQPAKLEDSAVYLCASSLDKPYFTGELFFGEGSRLTVL.

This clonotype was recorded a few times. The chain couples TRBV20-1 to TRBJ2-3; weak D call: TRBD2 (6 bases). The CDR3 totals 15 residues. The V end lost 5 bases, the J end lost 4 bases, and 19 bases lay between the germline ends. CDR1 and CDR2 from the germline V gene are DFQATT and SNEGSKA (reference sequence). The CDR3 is CSAQRGRDGADTQYF. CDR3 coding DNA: TGCAGTGCTCAACGAGGGCGGGACGGCGCAGATACGCAGTATTTT.

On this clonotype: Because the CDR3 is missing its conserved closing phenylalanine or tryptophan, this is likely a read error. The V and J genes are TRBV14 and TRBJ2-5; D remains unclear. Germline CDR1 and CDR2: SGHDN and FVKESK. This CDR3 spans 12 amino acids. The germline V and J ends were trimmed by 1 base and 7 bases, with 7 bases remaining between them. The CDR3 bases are TGTGCCAGCAGCCAAGGGGCAGGGACCCAGTACCTC. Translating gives CASSQGAGTQYL.